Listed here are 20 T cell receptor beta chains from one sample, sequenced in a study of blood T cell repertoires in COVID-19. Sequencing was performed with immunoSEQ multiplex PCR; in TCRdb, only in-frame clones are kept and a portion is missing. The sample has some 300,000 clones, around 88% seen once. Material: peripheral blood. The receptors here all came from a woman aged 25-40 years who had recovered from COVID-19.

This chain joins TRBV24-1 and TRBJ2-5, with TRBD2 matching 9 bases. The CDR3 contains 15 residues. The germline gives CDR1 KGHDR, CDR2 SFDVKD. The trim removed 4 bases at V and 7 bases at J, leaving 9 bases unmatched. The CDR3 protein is CATSEAGTSKGTQYF. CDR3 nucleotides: TGTGCCACCAGTGAAGCCGGGACTAGCAAAGGGACCCAGTACTTC.

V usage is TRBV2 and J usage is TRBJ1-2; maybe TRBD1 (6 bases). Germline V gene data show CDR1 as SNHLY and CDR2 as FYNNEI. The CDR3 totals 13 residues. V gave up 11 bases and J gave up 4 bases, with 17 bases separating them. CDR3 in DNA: TGTGCCTTTAGAGGGGGACTAATCTATGGCTACACCTTC. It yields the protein CAFRGGLIYGYTF.

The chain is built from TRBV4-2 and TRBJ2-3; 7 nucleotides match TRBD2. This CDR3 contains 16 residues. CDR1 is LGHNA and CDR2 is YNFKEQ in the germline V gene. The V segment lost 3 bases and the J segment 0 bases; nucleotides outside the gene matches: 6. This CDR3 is CASSQWEGSSTDTQYF. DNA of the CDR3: TGTGCCAGCAGCCAGTGGGAGGGCTCTAGCACAGATACGCAGTATTTT.

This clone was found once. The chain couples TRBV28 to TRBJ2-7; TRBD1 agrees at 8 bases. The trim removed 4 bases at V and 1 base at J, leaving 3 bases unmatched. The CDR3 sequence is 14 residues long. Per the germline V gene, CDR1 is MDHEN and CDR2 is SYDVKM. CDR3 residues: CASSSRTGSYEQYF. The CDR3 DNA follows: TGTGCCAGCAGTTCAAGGACAGGGTCCTACGAGCAGTACTTC. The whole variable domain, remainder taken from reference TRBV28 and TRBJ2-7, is DVKVTQSSRYLVKRTGEKVFLECVQDMDHENMFWYRQDPGLGLRLIYFSYDVKMKEKGDIPEGYSVSREKKERFSLILESASTNQTSMYLCASSSRTGSYEQYFGPGTRLTVT.

The CDR3 here is CASFGGGALVEQFF. For the CDR3, the DNA is TGTGCCAGCTTTGGCGGGGGGGCTTTAGTTGAGCAGTTCTTC. This chain links TRBV2 with TRBJ2-1; the match to TRBD2 covers 9 bases. The length of the CDR3 is 14 residues. CDR1 is SNHLY and CDR2 is FYNNEI in the germline V gene. Unmatched junction bases numbered 11, after V lost 8 bases and J lost 9 bases. The whole variable domain, remainder taken from reference TRBV2 and TRBJ2-1, is EPEVTQTPSHQVTQMGQEVILRCVPISNHLYFYWYRQILGQKVEFLVSFYNNEISEKSEIFDDQFSVERPDGSNFTLKIRSTKLEDSAMYFCASFGGGALVEQFFGPGTRLTVL.

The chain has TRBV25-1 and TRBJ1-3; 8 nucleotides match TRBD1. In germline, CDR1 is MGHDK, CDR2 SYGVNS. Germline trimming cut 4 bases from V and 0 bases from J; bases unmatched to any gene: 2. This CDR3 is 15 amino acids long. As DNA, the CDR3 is TGTGCCAGCAGTGCCGGGACAGGCTCTGGAAACACCATATATTTT. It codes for CASSAGTGSGNTIYF.

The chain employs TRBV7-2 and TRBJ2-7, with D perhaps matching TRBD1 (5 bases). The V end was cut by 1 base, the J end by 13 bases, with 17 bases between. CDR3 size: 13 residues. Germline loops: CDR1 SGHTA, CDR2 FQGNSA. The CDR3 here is CASSLGRKARAYF. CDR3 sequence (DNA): TGTGCCAGCAGCTTAGGACGTAAGGCCAGGGCCTACTTC.

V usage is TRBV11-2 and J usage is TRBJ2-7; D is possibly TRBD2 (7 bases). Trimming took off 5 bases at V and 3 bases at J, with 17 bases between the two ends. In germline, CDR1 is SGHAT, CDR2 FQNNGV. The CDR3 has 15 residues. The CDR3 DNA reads TGTGCCAGCAGCCCCATACGGGGGGCCCGCTACGAGCAGTACTTC. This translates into CASSPIRGARYEQYF.

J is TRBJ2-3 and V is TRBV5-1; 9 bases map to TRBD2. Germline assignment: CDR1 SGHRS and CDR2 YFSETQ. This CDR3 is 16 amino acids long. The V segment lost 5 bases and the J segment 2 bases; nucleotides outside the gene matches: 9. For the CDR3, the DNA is TGCGCCAGCAGACCCCTAGCGGGGACTTTCACAGATACGCAGTATTTT. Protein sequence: CASRPLAGTFTDTQYF.

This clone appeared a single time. This CDR3 is CASRTRSEQFF. For the CDR3, the DNA is TGTGCCAGCAGGACACGTAGTGAGCAGTTCTTC. The chain couples TRBV28 to TRBJ2-1; D unresolved. The ends were cut back, 6 bases at V and 9 bases at J, with 9 bases in the middle. The CDR3 is 11 amino acids. The germline gives CDR1 MDHEN, CDR2 SYDVKM.

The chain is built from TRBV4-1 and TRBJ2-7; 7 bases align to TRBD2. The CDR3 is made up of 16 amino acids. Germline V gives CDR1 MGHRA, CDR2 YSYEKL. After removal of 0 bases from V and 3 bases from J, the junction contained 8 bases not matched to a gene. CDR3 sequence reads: CASSQDWDYAYYEQYF. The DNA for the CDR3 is TGCGCCAGCAGCCAAGATTGGGACTATGCGTACTACGAGCAGTACTTC.

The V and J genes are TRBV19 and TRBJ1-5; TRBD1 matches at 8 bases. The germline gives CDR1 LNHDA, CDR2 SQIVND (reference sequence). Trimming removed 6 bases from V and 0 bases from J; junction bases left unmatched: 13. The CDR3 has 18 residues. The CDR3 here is CASRRTSTGVSSNQPQHF. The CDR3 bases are TGTGCCAGTAGGAGAACTTCGACAGGGGTTTCTAGCAATCAGCCCCAGCATTTT.

The CDR3 region is CASSSQALAPSQYNEQFF. CDR3 nucleotide sequence: TGTGCCAGCAGCTCACAGGCACTAGCGCCCTCTCAATACAATGAGCAGTTCTTC. The chain links TRBV9 to TRBJ2-1, with 7 bases aligning to TRBD2. From germline, CDR1 is SGDLS and CDR2 YYNGEE. The CDR3 runs to 18 residues. J lost 4 bases, V lost 4 bases, and 17 bases had no gene match.

The DNA of the CDR3 is TGTGCCAGCAGCCAAGACCCCCATAGCGGGGTCGGCACCGGGGAGCTGTTTTTT. This sequence encodes CASSQDPHSGVGTGELFF. This rearrangement joins TRBV4-2 to TRBJ2-2, with 8 bases that match TRBD2. There are 18 residues in the CDR3. The germline V gene encodes CDR1 LGHNA and CDR2 YNFKEQ. V lost 0 bases to trimming and J lost 4 bases; unmatched junction nucleotides: 10.

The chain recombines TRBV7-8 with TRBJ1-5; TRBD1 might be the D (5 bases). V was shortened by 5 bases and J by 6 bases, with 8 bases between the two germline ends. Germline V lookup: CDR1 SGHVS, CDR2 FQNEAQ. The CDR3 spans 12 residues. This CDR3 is CASSPDSQPQHF. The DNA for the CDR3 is TGTGCCAGCAGCCCCGACAGTCAGCCCCAGCATTTT.

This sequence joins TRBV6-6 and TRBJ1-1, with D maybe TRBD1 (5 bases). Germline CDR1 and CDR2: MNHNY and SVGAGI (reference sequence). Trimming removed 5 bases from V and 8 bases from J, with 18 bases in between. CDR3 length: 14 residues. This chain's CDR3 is CASSPEQVGLEAFF. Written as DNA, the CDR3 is TGTGCCAGCAGTCCTGAACAGGTCGGGCTAGAAGCTTTCTTT.

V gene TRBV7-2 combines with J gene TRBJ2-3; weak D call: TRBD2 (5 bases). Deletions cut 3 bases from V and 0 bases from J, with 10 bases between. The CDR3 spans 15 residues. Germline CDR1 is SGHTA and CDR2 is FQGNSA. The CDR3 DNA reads TGTGCCAGCAGCTTTGACTATTTGAGCACAGATACGCAGTATTTT. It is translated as CASSFDYLSTDTQYF.

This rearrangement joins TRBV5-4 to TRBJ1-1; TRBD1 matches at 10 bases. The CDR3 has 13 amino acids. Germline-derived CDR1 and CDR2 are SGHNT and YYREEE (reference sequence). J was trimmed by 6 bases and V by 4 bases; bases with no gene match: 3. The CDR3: CASSTDRGPEAFF. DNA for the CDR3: TGTGCCAGCAGCACTGACAGGGGGCCTGAAGCTTTCTTT.

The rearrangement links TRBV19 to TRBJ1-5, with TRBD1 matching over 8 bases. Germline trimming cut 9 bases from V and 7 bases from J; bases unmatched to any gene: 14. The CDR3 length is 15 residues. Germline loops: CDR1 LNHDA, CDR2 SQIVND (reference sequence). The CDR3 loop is CASLNPQGAGQPQHF. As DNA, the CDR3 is TGTGCCAGCCTAAACCCCCAGGGGGCCGGCCAGCCCCAGCATTTT. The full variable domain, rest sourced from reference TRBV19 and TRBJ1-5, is DGGITQSPKYLFRKEGQNVTLSCEQNLNHDAMYWYRQDPGQGLRLIYYSQIVNDFQKGDIAEGYSVSREKKESFPLTVTSAQKNPTAFYLCASLNPQGAGQPQHFGDGTRLSIL.

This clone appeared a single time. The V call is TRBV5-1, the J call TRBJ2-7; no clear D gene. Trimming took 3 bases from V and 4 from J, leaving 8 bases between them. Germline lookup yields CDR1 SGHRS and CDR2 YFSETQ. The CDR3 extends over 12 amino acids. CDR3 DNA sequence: TGCGCCAGCAGCTCCACAATGTACGAGCAGTACTTC. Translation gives CASSSTMYEQYF.